This T cell receptor (beta chain) emerged from a study of blood T cells in healthy people across ages. The use of a sample-barcoded 5' primer and a J-beta primer mix characterized a second PCR of roughly 6 to 11 cycles. A tag from a template-switch adaptor with 12 random nucleotides marked each cDNA molecule. TCRdb fed the 5' RACE reads into MiXCR, producing one record per CDR3 protein. This table has under 2,000,000 distinct CDR3 sequences, about 50% appearing once. General study points: Fewer expanded clones and more diversity marked long-lived versus aged donors. Unsorted PBMCs ruled out conclusive naive versus antigen-experienced comparison.

About this clonotype: Its antigen is unknown.

The CDR3 extends over 14 amino acids. V lost 0 bases and J lost 5, with 12 bases in between. CDR1 and CDR2 from the germline V gene are SGHRS and YFSETQ. Around 9.5 milliliters of peripheral blood were drawn from each donor. The chain carries TRBV5-1 and TRBJ2-7; D is unclear. The sequence was obtained from a woman in her forties in good health. Material: blood. DNA for the CDR3: TGCGCCAGCAGCTTGGGGGGTACTAACGACGAGCAGTACTTC. It encodes CASSLGGTNDEQYF.